Sequencing of this TCR beta chain was carried out in a study of graft-versus-host responses after intestinal transplantation. Germline CDR1 is SNHLY and CDR2 is FYNNEI. J gave up 0 bases and V 10 bases, and 6 bases lay outside the gene matches. CDR3 length: 16 amino acids. As for this clone: The antigen remains undetermined.

Repertoires were generated with immunoSEQ multiplex PCR, while TCRdb's copy carries only in-frame clones and drops some. The table lists around 96,000 clones, 80% to 95% of them singletons. Study results and caveats: Clonal ratios of graft-versus-host to host-versus-graft in allografts were high for patients exhibiting graft-donor T cell macrochimerism.

The chain combines TRBV2 with TRBJ2-6, with TRBD1 matching over 10 bases. The material sequenced was PBMCs, taken just under 460 days after intestinal transplant. This receptor was obtained from a human patient who received an intestinal transplant, so some T cells may come from the graft donor. The CDR3 DNA follows: TGTGCCAAGCTGGGACAGGGGAGCTCTGGGGCCAACGTCCTGACTTTC. This codes for CAKLGQGSSGANVLTF.